This TCR beta chain originates from a study of OX40 agonist ivuxolimab in advanced cancers. For the study at large: An anti-OX40 (CD134) antibody with agonistic activity, ivuxolimab, was administered to patients.

The repertoire was sequenced with immunoSEQ multiplex PCR; TCRdb's copy has only in-frame clones and lacks some. The sample holds roughly 100,000 clones, roughly 88% seen once. There are 16 residues in the CDR3. Germline loops: CDR1 MNHEY, CDR2 SMNVEV (reference sequence). V lost 10 bases and J 0 bases, leaving 19 bases between the germline ends. The clonotype comes from an adult with an advanced solid tumor such as melanoma, head and neck, liver or kidney cancer. Source: CD4+ or CD8+ T cells sorted from blood, taken in a trial of the OX40 agonist ivuxolimab. The gene calls are TRBV27 and TRBJ2-1; D unclear. The CDR3 reads CATRVKFQISYNEQFF. DNA for the CDR3: TGTGCCACCCGTGTAAAGTTCCAGATCTCCTACAATGAGCAGTTCTTC.